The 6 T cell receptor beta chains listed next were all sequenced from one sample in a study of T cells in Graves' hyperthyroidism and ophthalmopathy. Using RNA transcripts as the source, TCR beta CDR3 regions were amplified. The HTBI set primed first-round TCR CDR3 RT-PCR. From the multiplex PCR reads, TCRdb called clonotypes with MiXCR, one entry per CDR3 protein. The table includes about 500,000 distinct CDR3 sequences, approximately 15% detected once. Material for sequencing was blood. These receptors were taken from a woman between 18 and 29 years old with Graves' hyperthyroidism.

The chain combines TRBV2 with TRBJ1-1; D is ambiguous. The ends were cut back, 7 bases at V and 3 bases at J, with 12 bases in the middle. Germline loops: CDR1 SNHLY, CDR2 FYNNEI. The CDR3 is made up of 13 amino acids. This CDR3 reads CASTFLEDTEAFF. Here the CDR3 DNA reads TGTGCCAGCACTTTCCTTGAGGACACTGAAGCTTTCTTT.

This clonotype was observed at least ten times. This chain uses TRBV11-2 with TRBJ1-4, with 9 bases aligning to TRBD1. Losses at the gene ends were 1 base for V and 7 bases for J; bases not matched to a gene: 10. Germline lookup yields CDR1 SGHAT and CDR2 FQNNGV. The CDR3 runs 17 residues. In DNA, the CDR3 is TGTGCCAGCAGCTTAGGTCCCCCGGGACAGGGAAGTGAAAAACTGTTTTTT. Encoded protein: CASSLGPPGQGSEKLFF.

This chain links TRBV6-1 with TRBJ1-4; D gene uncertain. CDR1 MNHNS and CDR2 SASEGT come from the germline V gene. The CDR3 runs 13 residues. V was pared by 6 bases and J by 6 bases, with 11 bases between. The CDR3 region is CASRRLTDEKLFF. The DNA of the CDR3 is TGTGCCAGCAGGAGACTAACGGATGAAAAACTGTTTTTT.

CDR3 sequence reads: CACFRVPQHEEETQYF. CDR3 nucleotides: TGTGCCTGTTTCCGTGTACCCCAACACGAAGAAGAGACCCAGTACTTC. The V call is TRBV30, the J call TRBJ2-5; D gene unclear. This CDR3 has 16 amino acids. The germline gives CDR1 GTSNPN, CDR2 SVGIG (reference sequence). V was pared by 6 bases and J by 3 bases, with 23 bases between. The variable domain in full, with the rest retrieved from reference TRBV30 and TRBJ2-5, is SQTIHQWPATLVQPVGSPLSLECTVEGTSNPNLYWYRQAAGRGLQLLFYSVGIGQISSEVPQNLSASRPQDRQFILSSKKLLLSDSGFYLCACFRVPQHEEETQYFGPGTRLLVL.

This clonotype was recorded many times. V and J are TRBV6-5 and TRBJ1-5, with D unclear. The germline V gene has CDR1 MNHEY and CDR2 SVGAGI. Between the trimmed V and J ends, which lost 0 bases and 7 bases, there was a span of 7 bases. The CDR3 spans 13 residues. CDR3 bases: TGTGCCAGCAGTTACTCGGTCGTCCAGCCCCAGCATTTT. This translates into CASSYSVVQPQHF.

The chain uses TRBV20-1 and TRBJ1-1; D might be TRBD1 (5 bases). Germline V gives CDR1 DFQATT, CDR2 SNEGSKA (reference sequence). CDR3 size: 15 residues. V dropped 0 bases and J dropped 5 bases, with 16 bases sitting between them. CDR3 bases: TGCAGTGCTAGAGATACAATAGGGGTCCCTACTGAAGCTTTCTTT. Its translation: CSARDTIGVPTEAFF.